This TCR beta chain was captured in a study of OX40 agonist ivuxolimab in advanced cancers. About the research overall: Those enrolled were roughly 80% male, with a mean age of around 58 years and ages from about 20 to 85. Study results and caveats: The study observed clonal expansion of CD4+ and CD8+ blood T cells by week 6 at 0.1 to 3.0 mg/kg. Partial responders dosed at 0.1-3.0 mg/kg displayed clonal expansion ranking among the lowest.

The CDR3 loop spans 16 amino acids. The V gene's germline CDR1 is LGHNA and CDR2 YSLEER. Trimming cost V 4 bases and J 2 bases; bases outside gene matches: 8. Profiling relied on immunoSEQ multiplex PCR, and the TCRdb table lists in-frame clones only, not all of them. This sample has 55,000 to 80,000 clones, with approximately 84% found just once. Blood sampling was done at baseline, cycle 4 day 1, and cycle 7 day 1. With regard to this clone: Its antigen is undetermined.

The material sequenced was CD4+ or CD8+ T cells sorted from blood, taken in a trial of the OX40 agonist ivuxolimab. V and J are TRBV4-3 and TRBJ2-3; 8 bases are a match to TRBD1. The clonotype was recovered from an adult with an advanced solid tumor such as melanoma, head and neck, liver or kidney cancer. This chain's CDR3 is CASSPQGAGYTDTQYF. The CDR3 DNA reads TGCGCCAGCAGCCCTCAGGGGGCGGGATACACAGATACGCAGTATTTT.